This note documents a single T cell receptor (beta chain) sequence. Individuals drawn from some 25 US areas were about 18 to 95 years old. The data are from a study of blood T cell repertoires in COVID-19. Produced via immunoSEQ multiplex PCR; TCRdb's table is partial and in-frame only. The sample has about 140,000 clones; 75% to 90% are singletons. What was sequenced was PBMCs or T cells enriched from blood (not recorded which). The sequence derives from a man between 70 and 80 years old who had been exposed to COVID-19.

CDR3 region: CASSRGLGVWDEQFF. CDR3 nucleotide sequence: TGTGCCAGCAGTAGAGGACTAGGTGTTTGGGATGAGCAGTTCTTC. This chain links TRBV9 with TRBJ2-1; 7 bases line up with TRBD2. V lost 5 bases, J lost 8 bases, and 13 bases stayed unmatched. CDR3 size: 15 residues. Germline loops: CDR1 SGDLS, CDR2 YYNGEE.